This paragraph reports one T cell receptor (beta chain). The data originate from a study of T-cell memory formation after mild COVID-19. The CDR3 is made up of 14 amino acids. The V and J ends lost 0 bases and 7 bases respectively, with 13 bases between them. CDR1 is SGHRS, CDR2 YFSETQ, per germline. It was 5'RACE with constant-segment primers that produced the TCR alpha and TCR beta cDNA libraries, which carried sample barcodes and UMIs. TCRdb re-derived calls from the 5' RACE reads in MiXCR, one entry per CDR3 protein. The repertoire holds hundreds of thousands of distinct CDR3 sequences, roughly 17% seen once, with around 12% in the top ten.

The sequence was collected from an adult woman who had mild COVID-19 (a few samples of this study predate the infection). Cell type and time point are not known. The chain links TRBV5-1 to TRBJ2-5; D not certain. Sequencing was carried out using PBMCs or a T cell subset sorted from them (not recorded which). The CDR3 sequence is CASSLEARDGTQYF. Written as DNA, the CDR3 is TGCGCCAGCAGCTTGGAAGCGCGCGATGGGACCCAGTACTTC.